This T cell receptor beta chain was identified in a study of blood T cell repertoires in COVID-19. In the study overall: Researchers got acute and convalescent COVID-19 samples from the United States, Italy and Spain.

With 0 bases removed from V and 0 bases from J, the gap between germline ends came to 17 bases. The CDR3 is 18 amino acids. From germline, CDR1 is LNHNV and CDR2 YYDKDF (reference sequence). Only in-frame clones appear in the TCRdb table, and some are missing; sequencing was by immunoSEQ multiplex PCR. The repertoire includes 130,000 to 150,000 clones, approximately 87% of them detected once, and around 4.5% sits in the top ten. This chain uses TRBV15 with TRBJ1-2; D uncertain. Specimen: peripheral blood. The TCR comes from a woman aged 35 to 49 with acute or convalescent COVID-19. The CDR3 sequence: CATSRDTGYRDSNYGYTF. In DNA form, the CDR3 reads TGTGCCACCAGCAGAGATACGGGGTACAGAGATTCTAACTATGGCTACACCTTC.